Presented here are 3 T cell receptor beta chains from one specimen sequenced in a study of blood T cell repertoires in COVID-19. Libraries were prepared by immunoSEQ multiplex PCR; TCRdb keeps only in-frame clonotypes and omits some of them. The table includes 200,000 to 250,000 clones, around 85% detected once. Material for sequencing was peripheral blood. These TCRs come from a man between 60 and 75 years old with acute or convalescent COVID-19.

This chain connects TRBV28 to TRBJ2-7, with 9 bases lining up with TRBD2. Germline V lookup: CDR1 MDHEN, CDR2 SYDVKM. This CDR3 region has 17 residues. With V trimmed by 0 bases and J by 1 base, 7 bases remained unmatched. The CDR3 sequence is CASSLWGPSGASYEQYF. The CDR3 DNA reads TGTGCCAGCAGTTTATGGGGACCTAGCGGGGCTTCCTACGAGCAGTACTTC. Full variable domain (outside the CDR3, taken from reference TRBV28 and TRBJ2-7): DVKVTQSSRYLVKRTGEKVFLECVQDMDHENMFWYRQDPGLGLRLIYFSYDVKMKEKGDIPEGYSVSREKKERFSLILESASTNQTSMYLCASSLWGPSGASYEQYFGPGTRLTVT.

This clone was picked up a small number of times. This rearrangement joins TRBV14 to TRBJ1-1, with a possible D match to TRBD1 (6 bases). V dropped 1 base and J dropped 2 bases, with 20 bases sitting between them. Germline V gene sequence: CDR1 SGHDN, CDR2 FVKESK. This CDR3 is built from 18 residues. CDR3 nucleotide sequence: TGTGCCAGCAGCCAAGGATTCGTCTATGGACAGAGAAACACTGAAGCTTTCTTT. It codes for CASSQGFVYGQRNTEAFF.

This clone was seen just once. The chain is built from TRBV27 and TRBJ2-7; maybe TRBD2 (5 bases). The V end was cut by 3 bases, the J end by 5 bases, with 17 bases between. The CDR3 runs 15 residues. The germline gives CDR1 MNHEY, CDR2 SMNVEV (reference sequence). CDR3 nucleotides: TGTGCCAGCAGTTTCTTAAGAGGGTTGGTAGACGAGCAGTACTTC. It codes for CASSFLRGLVDEQYF.